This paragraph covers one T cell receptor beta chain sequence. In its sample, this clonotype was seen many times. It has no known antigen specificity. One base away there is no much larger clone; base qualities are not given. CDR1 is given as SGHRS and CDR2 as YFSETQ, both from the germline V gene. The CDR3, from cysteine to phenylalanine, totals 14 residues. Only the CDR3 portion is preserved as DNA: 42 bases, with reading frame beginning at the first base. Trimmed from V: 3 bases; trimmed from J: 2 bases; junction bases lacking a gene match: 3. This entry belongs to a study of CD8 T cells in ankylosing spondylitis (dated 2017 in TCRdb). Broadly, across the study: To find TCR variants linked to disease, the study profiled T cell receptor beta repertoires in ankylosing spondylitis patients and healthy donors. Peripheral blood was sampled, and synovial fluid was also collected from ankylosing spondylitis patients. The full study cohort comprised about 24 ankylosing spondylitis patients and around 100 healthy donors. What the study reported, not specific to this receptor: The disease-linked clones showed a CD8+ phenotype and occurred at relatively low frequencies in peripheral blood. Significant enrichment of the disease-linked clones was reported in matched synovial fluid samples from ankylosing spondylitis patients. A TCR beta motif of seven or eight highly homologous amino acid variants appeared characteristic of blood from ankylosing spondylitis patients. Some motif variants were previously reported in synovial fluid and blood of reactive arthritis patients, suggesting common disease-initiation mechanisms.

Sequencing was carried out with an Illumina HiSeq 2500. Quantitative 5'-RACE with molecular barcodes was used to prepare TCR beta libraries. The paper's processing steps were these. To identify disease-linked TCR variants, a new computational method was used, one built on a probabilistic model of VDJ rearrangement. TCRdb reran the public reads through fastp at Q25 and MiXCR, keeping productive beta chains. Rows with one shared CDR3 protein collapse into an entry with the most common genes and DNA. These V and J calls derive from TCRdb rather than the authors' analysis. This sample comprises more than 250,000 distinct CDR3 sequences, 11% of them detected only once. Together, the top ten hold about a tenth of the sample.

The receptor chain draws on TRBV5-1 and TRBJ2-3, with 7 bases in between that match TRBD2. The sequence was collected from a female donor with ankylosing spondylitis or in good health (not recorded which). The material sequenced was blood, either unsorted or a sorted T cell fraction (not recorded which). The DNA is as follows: TGCGCCAGCAGCTCTAGCGGTCCCACAGATACGCAGTATTTT. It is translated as CASSSSGPTDTQYF. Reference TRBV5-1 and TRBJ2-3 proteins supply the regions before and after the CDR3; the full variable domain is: KAGVTQTPRYLIKTRGQQVTLSCSPISGHRSVSWYQQTPGQGLQFLFEYFSETQRNKGNFPGRFSGRQFSNSRSEMNVSTLELGDSALYLCASSSSGPTDTQYFGPGTRLTVL.